These 5 T cell receptor beta chains were sequenced from one sample in a study of cytomegalovirus exposure and HLA in healthy donors. Both 60 Vbeta primers and 13 Jbeta primers went into the PCR. Some clones are missing from TCRdb's copy, which holds only in-frame ones; the method was immunoSEQ multiplex PCR. The table records 100,000 to 150,000 clones, over 70% of them present only once. The specimen sequenced was PBMCs. The receptors were sampled from a woman aged 50 to 65 in good health and CMV-seronegative.

Only one count was recorded for this clone. The rearrangement joins TRBV5-1 to TRBJ2-5, with 7 bases matching TRBD1. The ends lost 2 bases at V and 9 bases at J; junction bases unmatched: 13. CDR1 and CDR2 (germline): SGHRS, YFSETQ. CDR3 length: 15 amino acids. CDR3 residues: CASSFTEPGQTPQYF. DNA of the CDR3: TGCGCCAGCAGCTTTACAGAACCGGGACAGACGCCCCAGTACTTC.

In regard to this clone: The same CDR3 can be traced to other DNA sequences in this sample. The chain couples TRBV25-1 to TRBJ1-2; the D gene is possibly TRBD1 (6 bases). The CDR3 is 13 amino acids. In germline, CDR1 is MGHDK, CDR2 SYGVNS. V lost 2 bases and J 8 bases, leaving 12 bases between the germline ends. The CDR3 region has the DNA TGTGCCAGCAGTGAAGTACACACAGGGGGCTACACCTTC. Translating gives CASSEVHTGGYTF.

This clone was seen a handful of times. The V call is TRBV14, the J call TRBJ2-3; the D is unclear. Germline assignment: CDR1 SGHDN and CDR2 FVKESK. Trimming removed 1 base at V and 5 bases at J, with 10 bases between. This CDR3 comprises 14 residues. The CDR3, as DNA: TGTGCCAGCAGCCAAGGGAGTCAAATAGATACGCAGTATTTT. Translating it yields CASSQGSQIDTQYF.

This rearrangement joins TRBV9 to TRBJ1-3, with 7 bases identical to TRBD1. The CDR3 consists of 17 residues. V lost 0 bases, J lost 0 bases, and 6 bases stayed unmatched. CDR1 SGDLS and CDR2 YYNGEE come from the germline V gene. This CDR3 reads CASSVGQGSYSGNTIYF. CDR3 DNA sequence: TGTGCCAGCAGCGTAGGACAGGGTAGTTACTCTGGAAACACCATATATTTT.

This clone appeared once. This chain connects TRBV28 to TRBJ2-5, with D perhaps TRBD1 (7 bases). The DNA end lines up better with TRBJ2-7; the J call may be wrong. Germline CDR1 and CDR2: MDHEN and SYDVKM. CDR3 length equals 15 residues. The CDR3 sequence: CASSDGGGTTDEQYF. CDR3 sequence (DNA): TGTGCCAGCAGCGACGGAGGGGGCACTACGGACGAGCAGTACTTC.